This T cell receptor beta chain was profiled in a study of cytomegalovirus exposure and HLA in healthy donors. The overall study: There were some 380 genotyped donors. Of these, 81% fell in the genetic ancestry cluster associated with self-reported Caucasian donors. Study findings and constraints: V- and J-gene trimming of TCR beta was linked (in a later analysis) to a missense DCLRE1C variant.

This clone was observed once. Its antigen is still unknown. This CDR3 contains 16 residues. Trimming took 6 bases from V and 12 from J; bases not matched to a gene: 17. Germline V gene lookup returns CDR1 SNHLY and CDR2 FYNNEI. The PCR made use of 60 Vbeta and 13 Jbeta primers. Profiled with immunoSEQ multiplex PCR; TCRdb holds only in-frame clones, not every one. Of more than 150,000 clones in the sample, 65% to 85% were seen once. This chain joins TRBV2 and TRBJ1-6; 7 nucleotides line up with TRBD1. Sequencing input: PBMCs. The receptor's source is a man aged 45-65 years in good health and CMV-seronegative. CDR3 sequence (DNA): TGTGCCAGCAGCTTGACAGGGAGGTCCCCATATCGACCCCTCCACTTT. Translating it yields CASSLTGRSPYRPLHF.